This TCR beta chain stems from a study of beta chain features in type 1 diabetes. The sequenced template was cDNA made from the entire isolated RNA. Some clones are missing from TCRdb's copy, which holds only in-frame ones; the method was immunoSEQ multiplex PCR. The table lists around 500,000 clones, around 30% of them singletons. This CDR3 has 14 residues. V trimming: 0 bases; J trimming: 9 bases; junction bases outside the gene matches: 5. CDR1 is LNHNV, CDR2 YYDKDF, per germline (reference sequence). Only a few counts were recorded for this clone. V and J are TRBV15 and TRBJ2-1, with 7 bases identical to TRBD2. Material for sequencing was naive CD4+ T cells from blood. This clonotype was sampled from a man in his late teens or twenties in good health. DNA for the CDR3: TGTGCCACCAGCAGAGATCCTTCGGGGGGTGAGCAGTTCTTC. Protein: CATSRDPSGGEQFF.